The TCR beta chain under discussion was sequenced for a study of blood T cell repertoires in COVID-19. Sequenced by immunoSEQ multiplex PCR; TCRdb stores in-frame clones only, minus some. The sample lists fewer than 200,000 clones, 70% to 90% occurring once. Sequenced material: peripheral blood. The sequence came from a man between 60 and 70 years old who had recovered from COVID-19.

In DNA form, the CDR3 reads TGTGCCAGCAGCCGGGGGTCCTACGAGCAGTACTTC. It codes for CASSRGSYEQYF. This chain joins TRBV11-2 and TRBJ2-7, with D possibly TRBD2 on 6 matching bases. The CDR3 is 12 residues long. CDR1 is SGHAT and CDR2 is FQNNGV in the germline V gene. Trimming stripped 5 bases from V and 1 base from J, with 6 bases between.